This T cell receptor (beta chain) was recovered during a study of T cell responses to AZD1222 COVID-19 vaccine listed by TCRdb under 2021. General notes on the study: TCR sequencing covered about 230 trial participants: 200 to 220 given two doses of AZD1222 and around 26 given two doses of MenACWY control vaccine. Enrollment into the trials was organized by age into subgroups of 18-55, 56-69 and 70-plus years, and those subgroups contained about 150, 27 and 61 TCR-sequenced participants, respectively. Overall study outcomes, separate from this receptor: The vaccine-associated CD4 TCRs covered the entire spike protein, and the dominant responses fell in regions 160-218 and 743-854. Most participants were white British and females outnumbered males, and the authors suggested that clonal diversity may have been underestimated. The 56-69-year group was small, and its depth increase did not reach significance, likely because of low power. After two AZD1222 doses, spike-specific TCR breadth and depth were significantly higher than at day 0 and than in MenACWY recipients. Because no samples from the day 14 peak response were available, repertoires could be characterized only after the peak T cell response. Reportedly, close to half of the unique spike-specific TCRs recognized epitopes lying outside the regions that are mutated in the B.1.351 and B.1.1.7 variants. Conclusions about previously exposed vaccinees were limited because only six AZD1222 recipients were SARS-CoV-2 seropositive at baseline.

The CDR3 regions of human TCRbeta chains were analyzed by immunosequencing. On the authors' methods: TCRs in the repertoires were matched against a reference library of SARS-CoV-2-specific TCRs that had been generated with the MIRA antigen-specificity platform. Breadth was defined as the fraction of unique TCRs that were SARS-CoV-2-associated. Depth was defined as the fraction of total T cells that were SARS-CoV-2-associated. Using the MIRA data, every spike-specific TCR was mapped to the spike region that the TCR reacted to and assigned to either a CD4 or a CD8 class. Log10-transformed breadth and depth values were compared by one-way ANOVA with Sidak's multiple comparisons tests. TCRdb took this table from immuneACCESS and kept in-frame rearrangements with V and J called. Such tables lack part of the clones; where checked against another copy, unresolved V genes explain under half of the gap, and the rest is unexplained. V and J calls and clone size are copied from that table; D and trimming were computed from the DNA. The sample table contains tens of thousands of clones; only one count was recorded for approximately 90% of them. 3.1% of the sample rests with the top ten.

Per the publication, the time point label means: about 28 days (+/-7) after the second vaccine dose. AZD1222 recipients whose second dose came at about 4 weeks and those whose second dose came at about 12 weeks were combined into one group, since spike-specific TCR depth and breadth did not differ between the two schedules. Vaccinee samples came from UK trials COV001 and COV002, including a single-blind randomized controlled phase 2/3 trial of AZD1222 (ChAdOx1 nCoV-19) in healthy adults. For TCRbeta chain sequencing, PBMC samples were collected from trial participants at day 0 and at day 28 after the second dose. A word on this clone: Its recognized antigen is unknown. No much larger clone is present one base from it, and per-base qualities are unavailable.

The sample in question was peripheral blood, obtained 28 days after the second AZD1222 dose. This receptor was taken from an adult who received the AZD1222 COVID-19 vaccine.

The DNA sequence reads TGTGCCAGCAGCCAGGACAGCTATCGGAACTATGGCTACACCTTC. It specifies CASSQDSYRNYGYTF. The chain joins TRBV6-2 or TRBV6-3 to TRBJ1-2; 6 matching bases give a weak D call of TRBD1. A distance of 16 bases separates the germline ends of V and J, which lose 6 bases and 2 bases respectively. Including the terminal cysteine and phenylalanine, the CDR3 comprises 15 residues. Kept here is only the CDR3 DNA, which spans 45 bases and is read in frame from base 1. The germline V gene supplies CDR1 MNHEY and CDR2 SVGEGT.